These T cell receptor beta chains were read from a single sample in a study of T cells in Graves' hyperthyroidism and ophthalmopathy. In TCRdb, the multiplex PCR reads were re-called with MiXCR into one record per CDR3 protein. The data show some 620,000 distinct CDR3 sequences, about 17% seen once. Sequencing input: blood. The receptor source for this set is a woman in her 30s with Graves' hyperthyroidism. Both conserved end residues are part of each CDR3. Each record gives: V gene, clone size, D gene, J gene, CDR3 DNA, CDR3 protein. The D gene is left open where the match is weak. Part of the rows lack a size; the others show once, few, many or a class for expanded clones.

v_gene: TRBV3-1
abundance: many
d_gene: .
j_gene: TRBJ2-7
CDR3nt: TGTGCCAGCAGCCGATCCAGGGGATACGAGCAGTACTTC
CDR3aa: CASSRSRGYEQYF

v_gene: TRBV28
abundance: many
d_gene: TRBD1
j_gene: TRBJ1-3
CDR3nt: TGTGCCAGCAGTACCCACAGGGGAGTAGGCTCTGGAAACACCATATATTTT
CDR3aa: CASSTHRGVGSGNTIYF

v_gene: TRBV9
abundance: few
d_gene: .
j_gene: TRBJ2-6
CDR3nt: TGTGCCAGCAGCGTACGCAGTCGAGACCTAACTGGGGCCAACGTCCTGACTTTC
CDR3aa: CASSVRSRDLTGANVLTF

v_gene: TRBV28
abundance: .
d_gene: TRBD1
j_gene: TRBJ1-6
CDR3nt: TGTGCCAGCAGTTTCATAAGGGGGCAAAGCTCCTATAATTCACCCCTCCACTTT
CDR3aa: CASSFIRGQSSYNSPLHF

v_gene: TRBV7-9
abundance: many
d_gene: TRBD1
j_gene: TRBJ2-1
CDR3nt: TGTGCCAGCAGCCACGGACAGGGAGCAACCTACAATGAGCAGTTCTTC
CDR3aa: CASSHGQGATYNEQFF

v_gene: TRBV7-2
abundance: many
d_gene: .
j_gene: TRBJ2-3
CDR3nt: TGTGCCAGCGGCTTCCCCTTGGCTGCGGCTGCGGATACGCAGTATTTT
CDR3aa: CASGFPLAAAADTQYF

v_gene: TRBV12-3/TRBV12-4
abundance: many
d_gene: .
j_gene: TRBJ2-7
CDR3nt: TGTGCCAGCAGTTTCCGTGGCAGAGAATACGAGCAGTACTTC
CDR3aa: CASSFRGREYEQYF

v_gene: TRBV27
abundance: few
d_gene: .
j_gene: TRBJ1-1
CDR3nt: TGTGCCAGCAGTTTATCGAGGCGGGGGCGCTCGAACACTGAAGCTTTCTTT
CDR3aa: CASSLSRRGRSNTEAFF

v_gene: TRBV11-2
abundance: .
d_gene: .
j_gene: TRBJ1-2
CDR3nt: TGTGCCAGCAGCCCTCAGTTCGACCGTTTTGGCTACACCTTC
CDR3aa: CASSPQFDRFGYTF

v_gene: TRBV29-1
abundance: .
d_gene: .
j_gene: TRBJ2-2
CDR3nt: TGCAGCGTTAGGGCGAGGGCGAACACCGGGGAGCTGTTTTTT
CDR3aa: CSVRARANTGELFF

v_gene: TRBV10-3
abundance: few
d_gene: TRBD1
j_gene: TRBJ1-1
CDR3nt: TGTGCCATCAGGGAGACAGGGTCGAGGGACACTGAAGCTTTCTTT
CDR3aa: CAIRETGSRDTEAFF

v_gene: TRBV18
abundance: many
d_gene: .
j_gene: TRBJ1-1
CDR3nt: TGTGCCAGCTCACCGCAGAAGAACACTGAAGCTTTCTTT
CDR3aa: CASSPQKNTEAFF

v_gene: TRBV20-1
abundance: .
d_gene: TRBD2
j_gene: TRBJ2-7
CDR3nt: TGCAGTGCTCCTAGCGGGAGTCGGTACGAGCAGTACTTC
CDR3aa: CSAPSGSRYEQYF

v_gene: TRBV6-1
abundance: many
d_gene: .
j_gene: TRBJ2-1
CDR3nt: TGTGCCAGCACCACCACGGCCGGCAGCGATGAGCAGTTCTTC
CDR3aa: CASTTTAGSDEQFF

v_gene: TRBV11-2
abundance: many
d_gene: TRBD1
j_gene: TRBJ2-7
CDR3nt: TGTGCCAGCAGTCTACAGGGGGCACACGAGCAGTACTTC
CDR3aa: CASSLQGAHEQYF

v_gene: TRBV18
abundance: .
d_gene: .
j_gene: TRBJ2-5
CDR3nt: TGTGCCAGCTCCCGGGATGCCTACCAAGAGACCCAGTACTTC
CDR3aa: CASSRDAYQETQYF

v_gene: TRBV11-2
abundance: many
d_gene: .
j_gene: TRBJ2-7
CDR3nt: TGTGCCAGCAGCTTAGATCCCGCAGGGTACTACGAGCAGTACTTC
CDR3aa: CASSLDPAGYYEQYF